This T cell receptor beta chain was recorded in a study of cytomegalovirus exposure and HLA in healthy donors. Study in general: In an early release, HLA-typed donors contributed approximately 82 million unique TCR sequences. Study-wide findings and caveats: As was reported, the HLA-A and HLA-B alleles of most subjects were accurately predicted from TCR beta sequences.

Note on this clone: Its antigen is as yet unknown.

The PCR contained 60 Vbeta and 13 Jbeta primers. Produced via immunoSEQ multiplex PCR; TCRdb's table is partial and in-frame only. The sample holds around 160,000 clones, approximately 62% seen once. This TCR was sampled from a man aged 50 to 60 in good health and CMV-seronegative. Input material: PBMCs.

CDR3 protein: CARSPTGFWGYTF. The CDR3 nucleotides read TGTGCCAGAAGTCCAACAGGGTTTTGGGGCTACACCTTC. The rearrangement joins TRBV5-3 to TRBJ1-2, with D perhaps matching TRBD1 (6 bases). TRBV5-3 is an ORF, with its function uncertain. This CDR3 contains 13 residues. V lost 5 bases and J 8 bases, leaving 16 bases between the germline ends.